The entry that follows covers one T cell receptor beta chain sequence. In the original processing: Amplification of reference gene primers provided the estimated nucleated cell counts. Here immunoSEQ multiplex PCR was the method, and the copy in TCRdb shows in-frame clones only, minus some. That table supplies the V and J calls and clone size; D and trimming were determined from the DNA. The sample holds more than 200,000 clones, 82% seen once. This record comes from a study of blood T cell repertoires in COVID-19. Study in general: The origin of the acute and convalescent COVID-19 samples was the United States, Italy and Spain. Nucleic acid was either cDNA or gDNA, and it came from T cells, B-cell-depleted T cells, or PBMCs.

This TCR derives from a woman of 80 years or more with active or convalescent COVID-19. Sequenced sample: peripheral blood.

DNA of the CDR3: TGTGCCAGCAGCCAAGCCACTAGCGGGAGGCCATACCAAGAGACCCAGTACTTC. It translates to CASSQATSGRPYQETQYF. The chain has TRBV4-2 and TRBJ2-5; 12 nucleotides line up with TRBD2. V shed 1 base, J shed 0 bases, and the junction held 6 bases outside the gene matches. This CDR3 contains 18 residues. Germline V lookup: CDR1 LGHNA, CDR2 YNFKEQ.